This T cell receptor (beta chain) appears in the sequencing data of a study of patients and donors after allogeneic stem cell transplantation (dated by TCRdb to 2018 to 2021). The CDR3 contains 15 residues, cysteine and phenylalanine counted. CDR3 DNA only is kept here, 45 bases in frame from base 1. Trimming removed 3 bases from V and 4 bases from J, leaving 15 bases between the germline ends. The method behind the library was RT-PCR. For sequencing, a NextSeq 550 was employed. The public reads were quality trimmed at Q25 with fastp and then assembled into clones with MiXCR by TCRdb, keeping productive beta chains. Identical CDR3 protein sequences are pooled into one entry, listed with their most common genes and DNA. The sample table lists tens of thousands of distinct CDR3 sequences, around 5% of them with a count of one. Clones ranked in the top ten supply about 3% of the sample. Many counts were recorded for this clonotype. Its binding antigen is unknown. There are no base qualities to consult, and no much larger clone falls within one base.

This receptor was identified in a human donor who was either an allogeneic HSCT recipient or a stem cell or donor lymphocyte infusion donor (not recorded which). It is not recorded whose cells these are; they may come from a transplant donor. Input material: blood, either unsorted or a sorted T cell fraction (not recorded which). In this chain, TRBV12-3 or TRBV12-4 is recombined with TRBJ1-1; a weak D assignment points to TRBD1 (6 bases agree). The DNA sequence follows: TGTGCCAGCAGTTTCGGGCAGGGGAGATCCACTGAAGCTTTCTTT. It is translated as CASSFGQGRSTEAFF.